This TCR beta chain was sequenced in a study of T cells in localized non-small cell lung cancer. The junction had 14 bases not matched to a gene; V was cut back by 3 bases and J by 4 bases. Germline lookup yields CDR1 LGHNA and CDR2 YSLEER. The CDR3 has 18 residues. This clone was observed a few times. Profiling relied on immunoSEQ multiplex PCR, and the TCRdb table lists in-frame clones only, not all of them. The sample consists of about 40,000 clones, about 87% of them appearing once. The chain combines TRBV4-3 with TRBJ2-2; 7 bases line up with TRBD2. This clonotype was obtained from a man aged 18 to 50 with stage I lung adenocarcinoma. Sequences were derived from peripheral blood, sampled before any cancer treatment. This chain's CDR3 is CASSHLPVSGTITGELFF. CDR3 nucleotides: TGCGCCAGCAGCCATCTACCCGTGTCAGGGACTATCACCGGGGAGCTGTTTTTT.